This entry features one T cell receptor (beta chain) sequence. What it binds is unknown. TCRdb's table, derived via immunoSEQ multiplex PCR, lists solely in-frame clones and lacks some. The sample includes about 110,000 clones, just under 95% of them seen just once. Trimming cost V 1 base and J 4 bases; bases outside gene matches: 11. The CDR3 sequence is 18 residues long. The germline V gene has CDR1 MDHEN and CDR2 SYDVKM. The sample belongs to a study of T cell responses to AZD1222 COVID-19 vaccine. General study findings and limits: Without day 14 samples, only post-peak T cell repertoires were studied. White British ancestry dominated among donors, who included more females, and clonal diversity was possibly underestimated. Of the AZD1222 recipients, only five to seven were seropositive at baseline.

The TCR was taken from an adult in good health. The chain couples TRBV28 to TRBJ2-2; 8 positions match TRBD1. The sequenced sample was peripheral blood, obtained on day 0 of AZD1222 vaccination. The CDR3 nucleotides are TGTGCCAGCAGTTTATTCTTAGGACAGGGCTCTAGCACCGGGGAGCTGTTTTTT. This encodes CASSLFLGQGSSTGELFF.